The 28 T cell receptor beta chains below all came from one sample that was sequenced in a study of Graves' ophthalmopathy and Graves' hyperthyroidism. TCR beta CDR3 regions were amplified from RNA transcripts. Scientists carried out first-round RT-PCR using HTBI primers and then a second-round multiplex PCR. TCRdb fed the multiplex PCR reads into MiXCR, producing one record per CDR3 protein. The sample shows a few hundred thousand distinct CDR3 sequences, less than 40% of them seen only once. Sequencing was carried out using peripheral blood or thyroid tissue (not recorded which). The receptors come from an adult man with Graves' hyperthyroidism.

The chain has TRBV7-9 and TRBJ2-7, with TRBD1 identical over 7 bases. V shed 5 bases, J shed 3 bases, and the junction held 7 bases outside the gene matches. This CDR3 contains 14 residues. Germline V gene sequence: CDR1 SEHNR, CDR2 FQNEAQ (reference sequence). The CDR3 loop is CASSHDRDGYEQYF. DNA of the CDR3: TGTGCCAGCAGCCACGACAGGGACGGCTACGAGCAGTACTTC.

This clonotype occurred many times. The chain has TRBV7-9 and TRBJ1-5; a weak D match, TRBD1 (5 bases). Germline CDR1 SEHNR, CDR2 FQNEAQ (reference sequence). The CDR3 sequence is 12 residues long. The V and J ends lost 5 bases and 16 bases respectively, with 18 bases between them. The CDR3 sequence is CASSQGTEWLHF. CDR3 DNA: TGTGCCAGCAGCCAAGGGACGGAGTGGCTTCATTTT.

This clonotype was seen ten or more times. The chain links TRBV2 to TRBJ2-2, with unresolved D. Germline V gene sequence: CDR1 SNHLY, CDR2 FYNNEI. The CDR3 is 13 amino acids. V gave up 6 bases and J gave up 6 bases, with 11 bases separating them. CDR3 loop: CASRGSRAGELFF. The CDR3 coding sequence is TGTGCCAGCAGAGGGTCGAGAGCCGGGGAGCTGTTTTTT.

The chain is built from TRBV7-9 and TRBJ1-5; TRBD1 matches at 9 bases. Losses at the gene ends were 1 base for V and 4 bases for J; bases not matched to a gene: 5. In germline, CDR1 is SEHNR, CDR2 FQNEAQ (reference sequence). The CDR3 loop spans 16 amino acids. The CDR3 nucleotides read TGTGCCAGCAGCTTAGTGTCGGGGACAGGGAATCAGCCCCAGCATTTT. Residues: CASSLVSGTGNQPQHF.

This clonotype has more than one count but fewer than ten. The gene calls are TRBV5-1 and TRBJ1-4; 7 nucleotides line up with TRBD1. This CDR3 is built from 15 residues. CDR1 is SGHRS, CDR2 YFSETQ, per germline. After removal of 0 bases from V and 5 bases from J, the junction contained 4 bases not matched to a gene. The DNA for the CDR3 is TGCGCCAGCAGCTTGGGCAGGGGGGGGAATGAAAAACTGTTTTTT. Translating gives CASSLGRGGNEKLFF.

This clonotype occurred a few times. The CDR3 here is CAWKHSQETQYF. The CDR3 bases are TGTGCCTGGAAGCACAGTCAAGAGACCCAGTACTTC. The chain is built from TRBV30 and TRBJ2-5, with no clear D. Germline assignment: CDR1 GTSNPN and CDR2 SVGIG (reference sequence). The CDR3 is 12 amino acids. With 4 bases removed from V and 2 bases from J, the gap between germline ends came to 8 bases.

With regard to this clonotype: It may be a read error: a sequence one base away is much more abundant. The V call is TRBV9, the J call TRBJ1-3; a possible D gene is TRBD1 (5 bases). The CDR3 contains 15 residues. From germline, CDR1 is SGDLS and CDR2 YYNGEE. The DNA for the CDR3 is TGTGCCAGCGGCGTTCAGGGCGGCTCTGGAAATACCATATATTTT. As protein: CASGVQGGSGNTIYF.

This clonotype was recorded a few times. The chain uses TRBV7-3 and TRBJ1-1; TRBD1 might be the D (5 bases). The length of the CDR3 is 14 residues. Trimming removed 5 bases from V and 4 bases from J, with 14 bases in between. Germline V lookup: CDR1 SGHTA, CDR2 FQGTGA. This CDR3 is CASSPLRGFTEAFF. The CDR3 DNA reads as TGTGCCAGCAGCCCCCTGCGGGGGTTCACTGAAGCTTTCTTT.

This clonotype was found many times. The chain couples TRBV20-1 to TRBJ1-5; D is unclear. V was pared by 3 bases and J by 1 base, with 16 bases between. CDR3 size: 16 residues. The germline V gene encodes CDR1 DFQATT and CDR2 SNEGSKA (reference sequence). This chain's CDR3 is CSASLGTVGSNQPQHF. The CDR3 DNA reads TGCAGTGCTAGCCTGGGAACAGTGGGGAGCAATCAGCCCCAGCATTTT.

The chain links TRBV27 to TRBJ1-1, with D possibly TRBD1 on 6 matching bases. The CDR3 runs to 16 residues. V dropped 5 bases and J dropped 6 bases, with 22 bases sitting between them. Looked up from germline, CDR1 is MNHEY and CDR2 is SMNVEV (reference sequence). CDR3 sequence reads: CASSTLGAREKSEAFF. DNA of the CDR3: TGTGCCAGCAGTACCCTGGGGGCGCGGGAGAAATCTGAAGCTTTCTTT.

Many counts were recorded for this clonotype. This chain joins TRBV6-5 and TRBJ2-2; D possibly corresponds to TRBD1 (5 bases). From germline, CDR1 is MNHEY and CDR2 SVGAGI. V was shortened by 8 bases and J by 1 base, with 11 bases between the two germline ends. The CDR3 sequence is 14 residues long. CDR3 in amino acids: CASSRTKNTGELFF. CDR3 coding DNA: TGTGCCAGCTCGAGGACAAAGAACACCGGGGAGCTGTTTTTT.

This clonotype was counted many times. V usage is TRBV24-1 and J usage is TRBJ2-2; D is ambiguous. There are 15 residues in the CDR3. V was pared by 0 bases and J by 7 bases, with 11 bases between. CDR1 KGHDR and CDR2 SFDVKD come from the germline V gene. In nucleotides, the CDR3 is TGTGCCACCAGTGATTTGGAACCAGGCGGCGGGGAGCTGTTTTTT. Its protein product is CATSDLEPGGGELFF.

This clonotype was counted between two and nine times. The chain uses TRBV7-8 and TRBJ2-2; 10 nucleotides match TRBD1. Trimming took 3 bases from V and 2 from J; bases not matched to a gene: 3. CDR1 is SGHVS, CDR2 FQNEAQ, per germline. The CDR3 spans 16 residues. CDR3 residues: CASSFWDRGNTGELFF. Written as DNA, the CDR3 is TGTGCCAGCAGCTTTTGGGACAGGGGTAACACCGGGGAGCTGTTTTTT. Drawing the rest from reference TRBV7-8 and TRBJ2-2, the complete variable domain is GAGVSQSPRYKVAKRGQDVALRCDPISGHVSLFWYQQALGQGPEFLTYFQNEAQLDKSGLPSDRFFAERPEGSVSTLKIQRTQQEDSAVYLCASSFWDRGNTGELFFGEGSRLTVL.

The V and J genes are TRBV5-4 and TRBJ1-2, with 7 bases matching TRBD1. This CDR3 spans 14 amino acids. The V and J ends lost 3 bases and 4 bases, in that order; junction bases with no gene match: 6. Per germline, CDR1 SGHNT and CDR2 YYREEE (reference sequence). CDR3 region: CASSSTGTAYGYTF. In DNA form, the CDR3 reads TGTGCCAGCAGCTCGACAGGGACTGCCTATGGCTACACCTTC. The full variable domain, completed using reference TRBV5-4 and TRBJ1-2, is ETGVTQSPTHLIKTRGQQVTLRCSSQSGHNTVSWYQQALGQGPQFIFQYYREEENGRGNFPPRFSGLQFPNYSSELNVNALELDDSALYLCASSSTGTAYGYTFGSGTRLTVV.

The chain has TRBV28 and TRBJ2-7; 7 positions match TRBD1. This CDR3 spans 15 amino acids. Germline CDR1 is MDHEN and CDR2 is SYDVKM. Trimming cost V 5 bases and J 0 bases; bases outside gene matches: 7. This CDR3 is CASSPTGDSSYEQYF. The DNA of the CDR3 is TGTGCCAGCAGTCCCACCGGGGACAGCTCCTACGAGCAGTACTTC.

This clonotype was detected ten times or more. The V call is TRBV7-9, the J call TRBJ2-5; D possibly corresponds to TRBD1 (6 bases). The CDR3 consists of 14 residues. V was trimmed by 5 bases and J by 3 bases, leaving 13 bases between them. The germline CDR1 and CDR2 sequences are SEHNR and FQNEAQ (reference sequence). CDR3 nucleotides: TGTGCCAGCAGCCCGACAGGAATTAAAGAGACCCAGTACTTC. Encoded protein: CASSPTGIKETQYF.

About this clonotype: The missing conserved phenylalanine or tryptophan at the end of this CDR3 makes a read error likely. The genes are TRBV7-9 and TRBJ2-7, with 15 bases that match TRBD2. The CDR3 covers 16 residues. V shed 4 bases and J 5 bases; nucleotides not matched to a gene: 6. Germline CDR1 is SEHNR and CDR2 is FQNEAQ (reference sequence). The DNA of the CDR3 is TGTGCCAGCAGCTCGTTGGGACTAGCGGGAGGTGACGAGCAGTACCTC. Translating gives CASSSLGLAGGDEQYL.

This clonotype came up many times. This sequence joins TRBV7-8 and TRBJ1-1; a possible D gene is TRBD1 (6 bases). The ends were cut back, 5 bases at V and 2 bases at J, with 12 bases in the middle. Germline loops: CDR1 SGHVS, CDR2 FQNEAQ. The CDR3 has 14 amino acids. The CDR3, as DNA: TGTGCCAGCAGCAGAGGACAGCCTAACACTGAAGCTTTCTTT. Protein: CASSRGQPNTEAFF.

The genes are TRBV7-9 and TRBJ2-7; possibly TRBD1 or TRBD2 for D (7 bases each). V lost 5 bases to trimming and J lost 5 bases, with 22 bases between them. CDR3 length: 16 residues. Per germline, CDR1 SEHNR and CDR2 FQNEAQ (reference sequence). CDR3 loop: CASSQDHRGGTDEQYF. CDR3 bases: TGTGCCAGCAGCCAAGACCACAGGGGAGGGACAGACGAGCAGTACTTC.

This chain connects TRBV7-3 to TRBJ1-6; D is possibly TRBD1 (5 bases). V gave up 4 bases and J gave up 6 bases, with 7 bases separating them. Germline CDR1 and CDR2: SGHTA and FQGTGA. The CDR3 has 13 amino acids. DNA of the CDR3: TGTGCCAGCAGCTACGGGGGTAATTCACCCCTCCACTTT. As protein: CASSYGGNSPLHF. The full variable domain, completed using reference TRBV7-3 and TRBJ1-6, is GAGVSQTPSNKVTEKGKYVELRCDPISGHTALYWYRQSLGQGPEFLIYFQGTGAADDSGLPNDRFFAVRPEGSVSTLKIQRTERGDSAVYLCASSYGGNSPLHFGNGTRLTVT.

The chain links TRBV19 to TRBJ2-7; 9 bases align to TRBD1. Germline CDR1 LNHDA, CDR2 SQIVND (reference sequence). J lost 10 bases, V lost 7 bases, and 5 bases had no gene match. This CDR3 has 11 amino acids. DNA for the CDR3: TGTGCCAGTATTGAACAGGGGGCCCAGTACTTC. Its translation: CASIEQGAQYF.

This clonotype was counted many times. CDR3 DNA sequence: TGCAGCGTTCGGGGCGGGACCCGCAAATCCCAAGAGACCCAGTACTTC. Translating gives CSVRGGTRKSQETQYF. This chain joins TRBV29-1 and TRBJ2-5, with a tentative D call TRBD2 (6 bases). The germline gives CDR1 SQVTM, CDR2 ANQGSEA. The CDR3 length is 16 residues. V lost 5 bases to trimming and J lost 1 base, with 20 bases between them.

The sample holds many counts of this clonotype. The rearrangement links TRBV28 to TRBJ1-2; D possibly corresponds to TRBD1 (5 bases). Germline V gene data show CDR1 as MDHEN and CDR2 as SYDVKM. Trimming removed 3 bases at V and 8 bases at J, with 7 bases between. The CDR3 runs 11 residues. CDR3 coding DNA: TGTGCCAGCAGTTTGTGGGGGGGCTACACCTTC. Its translation: CASSLWGGYTF.

For the CDR3, the DNA is TGCGCCAGCAGTGAGTCGGCAGGGAAGAATGAAAAACTGTTTTTT. This encodes CASSESAGKNEKLFF. The genes are TRBV10-2 and TRBJ1-4; D may be TRBD1 (5 bases). This CDR3 contains 15 residues. Germline-derived CDR1 and CDR2 are WSHSY and SAAADI. Trimming took 0 bases from V and 5 from J, leaving 10 bases between them.

The DNA for the CDR3 is TGTGCCAGCAGCCAAGGTCGAGGGGGGAACACTGAAGCTTTCTTT. Encoded protein: CASSQGRGGNTEAFF. The rearrangement links TRBV3-1 to TRBJ1-1, with D possibly being TRBD1 (6 bases). V dropped 1 base and J dropped 1 base, with 10 bases sitting between them. Germline assignment: CDR1 LGHDT and CDR2 YNNKEL (reference sequence). The CDR3 sequence is 15 residues long.

This clonotype was picked up many times. The chain employs TRBV5-6 and TRBJ2-2; a possible D gene is TRBD2 (6 bases). Germline values: CDR1 SGHDT, CDR2 YYEEEE. Trimming pared 2 bases from V and 4 bases from J, leaving 12 bases between. The CDR3 extends over 15 amino acids. This CDR3 is CASSLGLPATGELFF. CDR3 nucleotide sequence: TGTGCCAGCAGCTTAGGACTACCCGCCACCGGGGAGCTGTTTTTT.

The V call is TRBV7-2, the J call TRBJ2-1, with 7 bases fitting TRBD2. This CDR3 region has 16 residues. Germline loops: CDR1 SGHTA, CDR2 FQGNSA. Trimming at V came to 2 bases and at J to 8 bases, leaving 12 bases not matched to a gene. The CDR3 loop is CASSLFLSGAGYEQFF. The CDR3 bases are TGTGCCAGCAGCTTATTTCTCAGCGGAGCGGGGTATGAGCAGTTCTTC.

This clonotype showed up just a few times. This chain joins TRBV30 and TRBJ2-5; D is unresolved. CDR1 is GTSNPN and CDR2 is SVGIG in the germline V gene (reference sequence). Trimming stripped 4 bases from V and 1 base from J, with 7 bases between. The length of the CDR3 is 12 residues. The CDR3 DNA follows: TGTGCCTGGACGGTGGGCCAAGAGACCCAGTACTTC. It is translated as CAWTVGQETQYF. The full variable domain, rest sourced from reference TRBV30 and TRBJ2-5, is SQTIHQWPATLVQPVGSPLSLECTVEGTSNPNLYWYRQAAGRGLQLLFYSVGIGQISSEVPQNLSASRPQDRQFILSSKKLLLSDSGFYLCAWTVGQETQYFGPGTRLLVL.